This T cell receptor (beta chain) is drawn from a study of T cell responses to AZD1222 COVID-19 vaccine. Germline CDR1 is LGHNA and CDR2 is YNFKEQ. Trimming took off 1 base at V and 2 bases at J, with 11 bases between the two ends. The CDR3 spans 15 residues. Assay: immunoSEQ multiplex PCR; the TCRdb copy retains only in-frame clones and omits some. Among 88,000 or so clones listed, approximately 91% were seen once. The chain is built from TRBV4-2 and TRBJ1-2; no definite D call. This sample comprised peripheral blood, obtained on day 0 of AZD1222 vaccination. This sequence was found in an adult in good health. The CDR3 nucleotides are TGTGCCAGCAGCCAAGTATGGAGACCAAACTATGGCTACACCTTC. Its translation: CASSQVWRPNYGYTF.